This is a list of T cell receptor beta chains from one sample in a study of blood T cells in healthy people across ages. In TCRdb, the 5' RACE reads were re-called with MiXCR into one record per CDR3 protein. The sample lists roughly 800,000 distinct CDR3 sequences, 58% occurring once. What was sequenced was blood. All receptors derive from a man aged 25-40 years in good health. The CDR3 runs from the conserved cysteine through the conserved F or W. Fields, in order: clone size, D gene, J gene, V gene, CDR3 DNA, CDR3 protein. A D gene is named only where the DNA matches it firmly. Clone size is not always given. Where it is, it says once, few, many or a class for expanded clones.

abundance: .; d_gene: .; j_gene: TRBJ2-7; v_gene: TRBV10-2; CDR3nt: TGCGCCAGCAGTGGGTCGGCGCGCGAGCAGTACTTC; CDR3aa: CASSGSAREQYF
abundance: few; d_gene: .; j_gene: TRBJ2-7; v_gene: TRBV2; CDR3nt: TGTGCCAGCAGGGACATTTCCTACGAGCAGTACTTC; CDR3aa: CASRDISYEQYF
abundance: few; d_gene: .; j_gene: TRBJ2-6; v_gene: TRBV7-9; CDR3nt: TGTGCCAGCAGCTTTTCCACTGGGGCCAACGTCCTGACTTTC; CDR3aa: CASSFSTGANVLTF
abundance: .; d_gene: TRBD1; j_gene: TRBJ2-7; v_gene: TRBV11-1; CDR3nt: TGTGCCAGCAGCCCCATTTCAGGGGGCGCCGGGAGATTCTACGAGCAGTACTTC; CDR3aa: CASSPISGGAGRFYEQYF
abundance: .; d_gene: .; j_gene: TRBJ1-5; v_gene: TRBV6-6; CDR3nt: TGTGCCAGCAGTTATGGTCCTAATCAGGGCGATCAGCCCCAGCATTTT; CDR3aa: CASSYGPNQGDQPQHF
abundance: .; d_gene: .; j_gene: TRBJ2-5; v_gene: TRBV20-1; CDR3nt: TGCAGTGCTAGAGCCCTCTCGTTTGAGGCAGAGACCCAGTACTTC; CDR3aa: CSARALSFEAETQYF
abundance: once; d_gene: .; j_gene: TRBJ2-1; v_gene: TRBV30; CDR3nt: TGTGCCTGGAATGAGGGCCCCATAGTGGGGCAGTTCTTC; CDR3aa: CAWNEGPIVGQFF
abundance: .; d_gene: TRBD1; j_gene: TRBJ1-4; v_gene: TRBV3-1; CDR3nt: TGTGCCAGCAGCCGGACTCAGGGGGCTCTTTCAGAACTGTTTTTT; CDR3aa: CASSRTQGALSELFF
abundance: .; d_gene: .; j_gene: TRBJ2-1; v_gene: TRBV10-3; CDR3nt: TGTGCCATCAGTGATAGCGTCTCCTACAATGAGCAGTTCTTC; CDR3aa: CAISDSVSYNEQFF
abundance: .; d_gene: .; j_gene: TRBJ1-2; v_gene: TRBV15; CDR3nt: TGTGCCACGAGTTCCGGACGGAATAACTATGGCTACACCTTC; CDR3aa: CATSSGRNNYGYTF
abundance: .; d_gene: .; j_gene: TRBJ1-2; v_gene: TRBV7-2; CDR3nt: TGTGCCAGCAGCTTAGTTTTTGAGACTAACTATGGCTACACCTTC; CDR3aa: CASSLVFETNYGYTF
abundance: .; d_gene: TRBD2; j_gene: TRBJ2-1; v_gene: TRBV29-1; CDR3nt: TGCAGCGTTGAAGAGTGGGTAGCGGGAGTAGGTTACAATGAGCAGTTCTTC; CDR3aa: CSVEEWVAGVGYNEQFF
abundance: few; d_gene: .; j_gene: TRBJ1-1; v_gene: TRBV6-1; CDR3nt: TGTGCCAGCAGTGACTGGGGAGGGGGTAGGGGCACTGAAGCTTTCTTT; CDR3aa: CASSDWGGGRGTEAFF
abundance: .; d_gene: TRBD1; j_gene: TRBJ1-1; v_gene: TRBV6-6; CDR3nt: TGTGCCAGCTGTGGACAGGGCAACACTGAAGCTTTCTTT; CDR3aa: CASCGQGNTEAFF
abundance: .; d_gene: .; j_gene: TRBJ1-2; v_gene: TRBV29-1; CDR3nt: TGCAGCGTTGCGTCGGCGGATAACTATGGCTACACCTTC; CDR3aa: CSVASADNYGYTF
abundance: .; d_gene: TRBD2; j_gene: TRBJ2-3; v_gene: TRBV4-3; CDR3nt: TGCGCCAGCAGCCAAGGGAGACTAGCGGGAGGCGGCGCAGATACGCAGTATTTT; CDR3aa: CASSQGRLAGGGADTQYF
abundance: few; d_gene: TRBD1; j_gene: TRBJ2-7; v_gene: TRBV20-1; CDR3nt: TGCAGTGCTAATCCCGGGACAGGGAGGGACGAGCAGTACTTC; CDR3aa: CSANPGTGRDEQYF
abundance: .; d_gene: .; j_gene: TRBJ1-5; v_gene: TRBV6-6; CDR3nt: TGTGCCAGCAGTTACTCGGGTGGACGACAGCCCCAGCATTTT; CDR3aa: CASSYSGGRQPQHF
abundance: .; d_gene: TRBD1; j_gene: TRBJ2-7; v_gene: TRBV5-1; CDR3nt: TGCGCCAGCAACTCTCGGGACAGGGGGCGAGGAGAGCAGTACTTC; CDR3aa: CASNSRDRGRGEQYF
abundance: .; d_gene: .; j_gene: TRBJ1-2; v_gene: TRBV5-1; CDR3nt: TGCGCCAGCAGCTTGGACCCCACCAACTATGGCTACACCTTC; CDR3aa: CASSLDPTNYGYTF
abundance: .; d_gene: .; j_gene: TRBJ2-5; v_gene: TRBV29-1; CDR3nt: TGCAGCGTTGAGAAGGGCAGGTTGGAGACCCAGTACTTC; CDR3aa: CSVEKGRLETQYF
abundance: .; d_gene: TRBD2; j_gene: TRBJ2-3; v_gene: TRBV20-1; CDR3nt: TGCAGTGCTAGGGCGGTCGCAGGGACTAATACGCAGTATTTT; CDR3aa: CSARAVAGTNTQYF
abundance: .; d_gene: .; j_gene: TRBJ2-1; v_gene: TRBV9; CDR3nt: TGTGCCAGCAGCGTAGACGGGGACAATGAGCAGTTCTTC; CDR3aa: CASSVDGDNEQFF
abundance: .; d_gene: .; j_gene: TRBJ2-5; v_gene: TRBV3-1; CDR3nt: TGTGCCAGCAGCCAAAACATCGTCAGGGAAGAGACCCAGTACTTC; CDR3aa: CASSQNIVREETQYF
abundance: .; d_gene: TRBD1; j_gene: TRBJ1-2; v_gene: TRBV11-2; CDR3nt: TGTGCCAGCAGTATGGGACAGGGGGCGCGTGGCTACACCTTC; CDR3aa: CASSMGQGARGYTF
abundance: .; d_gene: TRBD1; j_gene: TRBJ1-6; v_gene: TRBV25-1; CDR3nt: TGTGCCAGCAGGGGACAGATTAACTCACCCCTCCACTTT; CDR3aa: CASRGQINSPLHF
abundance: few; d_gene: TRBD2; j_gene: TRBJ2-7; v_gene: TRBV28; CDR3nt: TGTGCCAGCAGCCGTGAAACTAGCGGGAGCTACGAGCAGTACTTC; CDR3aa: CASSRETSGSYEQYF
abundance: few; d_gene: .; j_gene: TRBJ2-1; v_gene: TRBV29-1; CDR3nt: TGCAGCGTTGAGGTATCCGCAACCCCCTACAATGAGCAGTTCTTC; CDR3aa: CSVEVSATPYNEQFF
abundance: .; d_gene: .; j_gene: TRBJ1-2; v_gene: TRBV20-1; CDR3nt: TGCAGTGCTAGTAAACAGATTAACTATGGCTACACCTTC; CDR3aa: CSASKQINYGYTF
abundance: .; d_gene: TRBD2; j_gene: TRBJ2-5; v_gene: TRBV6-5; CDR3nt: TGTGCCAGCAGTTACGATCCCTTTGTCGGGAGGCCCTCCAATCAAGAGACCCAGTACTTC; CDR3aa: CASSYDPFVGRPSNQETQYF
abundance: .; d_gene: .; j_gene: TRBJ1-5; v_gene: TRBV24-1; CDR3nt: TGTGCCACCAGTGATCCAGGGAGTGTCAATCAGCCCCAGCATTTT; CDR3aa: CATSDPGSVNQPQHF
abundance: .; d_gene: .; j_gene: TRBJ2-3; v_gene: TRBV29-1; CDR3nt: TGCAGCGTTGAAAGCAACACAGATACGCAGTATTTT; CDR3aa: CSVESNTDTQYF
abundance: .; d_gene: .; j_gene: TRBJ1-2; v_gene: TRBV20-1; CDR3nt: TGCAGTGCTAGGGCGGTGGCCGTAGGCTATGGCTACACCTTC; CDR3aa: CSARAVAVGYGYTF
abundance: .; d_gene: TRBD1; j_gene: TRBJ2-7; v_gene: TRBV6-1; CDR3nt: TGTGCCAGCAGTGAAGGGACAGGGAAGATGGACGAGCAGTACTTC; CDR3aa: CASSEGTGKMDEQYF
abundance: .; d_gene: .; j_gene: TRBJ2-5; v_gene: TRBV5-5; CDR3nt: TGTGCCAGCGGGACGAGCGAAGAGACCCAGTACTTC; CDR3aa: CASGTSEETQYF
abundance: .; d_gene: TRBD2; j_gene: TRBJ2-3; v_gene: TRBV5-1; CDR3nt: TGCGCCAGCAGCGGGGGACTAGCGGGAGCCACAGATACGCAGTATTTT; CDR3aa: CASSGGLAGATDTQYF
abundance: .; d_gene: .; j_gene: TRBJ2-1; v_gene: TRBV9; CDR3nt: TGTGCCAGCAGCGTCCTACAGGGCTCATACAATGAGCAGTTCTTC; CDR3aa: CASSVLQGSYNEQFF
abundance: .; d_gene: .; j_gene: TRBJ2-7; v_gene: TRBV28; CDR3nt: TGTGCCAGCAGTTGGGACACCTCTACCCGATTCTACGAGCAGTACTTC; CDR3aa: CASSWDTSTRFYEQYF
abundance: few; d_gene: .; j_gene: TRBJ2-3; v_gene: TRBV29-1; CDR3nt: TGCAGCGTTGAAGAAACAGGGAGAGATACGCAGTATTTT; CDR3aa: CSVEETGRDTQYF
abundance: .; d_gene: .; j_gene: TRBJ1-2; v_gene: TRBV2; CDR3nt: TGTGCCAGCAGTATACCAAACCGGACAGTTCGTGGCTACACCTTC; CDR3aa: CASSIPNRTVRGYTF